Listed below are T cell receptor beta chains from one sample, sequenced in a study of molecular identifiers for immune sequencing clone quantification. TCRdb reprocessed the PCR reads with MiXCR, giving one entry per CDR3 protein. The sample contains about 640,000 distinct CDR3 sequences, just under 20% of which appear only once. The sequencing sample was made of naive CD8+ T cells from blood, with Jurkat cell RNA spiked in. The receptor set was obtained from a human donor in good health. Some libraries in this study had Jurkat cell RNA spiked in. Both conserved end residues are part of each CDR3. The D gene is left open where the match is weak. Expanded clones get a size class; other rows say once, few or many, or leave the size out.

>TRBV4-3|NA|TRBJ1-1|TRBD1
TGCGCCAGCAGCCTAACCGGGACAGGGTCTGTGAACACTGAAGCTTTCTTT
CASSLTGTGSVNTEAFF
>TRBV16|many|TRBJ1-4|NA
TGTGCCAGCAGCCAATGGGTGACAGACAATGAAAAACTGTTTTTT
CASSQWVTDNEKLFF
>TRBV4-1|many|TRBJ2-5|NA
TGCGCCAGCAGCCAAGAATTGTACCAAGAGACCCAGTACTTC
CASSQELYQETQYF
>TRBV15|many|TRBJ2-3|NA
TGTGCCACCAGCAGAGAAGAGAAAAATACTAGCACAGATACGCAGTATTTT
CATSREEKNTSTDTQYF
>TRBV20-1|few|TRBJ1-5|NA
TGCAGTGCTAGATCTACCTCTCCGGACCAGGGCGGCCAGCCCCAGCATTTT
CSARSTSPDQGGQPQHF
>TRBV12-3/TRBV12-4|few|TRBJ2-7|TRBD2
TGTGCCAGCAGTTTATTAGCGGGAGGACCCCCCGAGCAGTACTTC
CASSLLAGGPPEQYF
>TRBV7-8|NA|TRBJ1-5|TRBD1
TGTGCCGGCAGATTGGACCAACAGGGGGCACAGCCCCAGCACTTT
CAGRLDQQGAQPQHF
>TRBV2|few|TRBJ1-4|NA
TGTGCCAGCAGCAGCTTCCTAGCTAATGAAAAACTGTTTTTT
CASSSFLANEKLFF
>TRBV27|many|TRBJ1-1|NA
TGTGCCAGCAGTTTATCGATCGGGTCAGCTATGAACACTGAAGCTTTCTTT
CASSLSIGSAMNTEAFF
>TRBV30|few|TRBJ2-3|NA
TGTGCCTGGAAGAGTGGAGGGGGTATGGTAACAGATACGCAGTATTTT
CAWKSGGGMVTDTQYF
>TRBV5-4|many|TRBJ1-6|NA
TGTGCCAGCAGCTTGGCCGGGGTCTATAATTCACCCCTCCACTTT
CASSLAGVYNSPLHF
>TRBV27|few|TRBJ1-1|NA
TGTGCCAGCAGTTTGCAGGGACTGGTCACTGAAGCTTTCTTT
CASSLQGLVTEAFF
>TRBV29-1|many|TRBJ2-7|TRBD2
TGCAGCGTTGGAGGGCTAGCGGGAGGGTACGAGCAGTACTTC
CSVGGLAGGYEQYF
>TRBV15|many|TRBJ1-1|NA
TGTGCCACCAGCAGAGATCGGCCCAGCTTGAACACTGAAGCTTTCTTT
CATSRDRPSLNTEAFF
>TRBV20-1|many|TRBJ2-7|NA
TGCAGTGCTAGAGCGCTGGGGATCTCCTACGAGCAGTACTTC
CSARALGISYEQYF
>TRBV6-6|NA|TRBJ2-7|NA
TGTGCCGGCAGTTACGCGAGCGGCTACGAGCAGTACTTC
CAGSYASGYEQYF
>TRBV28|many|TRBJ2-5|NA
TGTGCCAGCAGCTTTCTCCCCGGGACCTTAGAGACCCAGTACTTC
CASSFLPGTLETQYF
>TRBV15|many|TRBJ2-4|NA
TGTGCCACCAGCGCAAGGGAGGGGGCAACCAAAAACATTCAGTACTTC
CATSAREGATKNIQYF
>TRBV20-1|NA|TRBJ2-1|TRBD2
TGCAGTGGGGCGGTGGGACTAGCGGCTGTGAATGAGCAGTTCTTC
CSGAVGLAAVNEQFF
>TRBV27|few|TRBJ1-5|NA
TGTGCCAGCAGTTACGGCCTCAGCAATCAGCCCCAGCATTTT
CASSYGLSNQPQHF
>TRBV4-3|many|TRBJ2-1|TRBD2
TGCGCCAGCAGCCAAGAAGGGACTAGCTATGAGCAGTTCTTC
CASSQEGTSYEQFF
>TRBV7-9|many|TRBJ2-3|TRBD2
TGTGCCAGCAGAGGGGGTAGCGGGATAAGCACAGATACGCAGTATTTT
CASRGGSGISTDTQYF
>TRBV27|NA|TRBJ2-7|NA
TGTGCCAGCACCCGGGGTCACGGGCAGTACTTC
CASTRGHGQYF
>TRBV3-1|many|TRBJ1-1|NA
TGTGCCAGCAGGCAAACCGGGGTAGCACGGAACACTGAAGCTTTCTTT
CASRQTGVARNTEAFF
>TRBV30|many|TRBJ1-1|NA
TGTGCCTGGAGGCCCGACAGCGTCCCGAACACTGAAGCTTTCTTT
CAWRPDSVPNTEAFF
>TRBV29-1|many|TRBJ1-2|NA
TGCAGCGTCCCTGGCTACACCTTC
CSVPGYTF
>TRBV5-5|many|TRBJ2-7|TRBD1
TGTGCCAGCAGCGCCACGCCGGGACAGGCCTACGAGCAGTACTTC
CASSATPGQAYEQYF
>TRBV7-3|NA|TRBJ2-2|NA
TGTGCCAGCAGCTTACAGGAGGGACTTAGCACCGGGGAGCTGCTTTTT
CASSLQEGLSTGELLF
>TRBV12-3/TRBV12-4|many|TRBJ2-2|NA
TGTGCCAGCAGCCAAAACACCGGGGAGCTGTTTTTT
CASSQNTGELFF
>TRBV2|many|TRBJ2-3|TRBD1
TGTGCCAGCACCCGGACAGGGCGAGGAGATACGCAGTATTTT
CASTRTGRGDTQYF
>TRBV27|many|TRBJ2-7|TRBD2
TGTGCCAGCAGCCTAACTAGCGGGGTAACCTACGAGCAGTACTTC
CASSLTSGVTYEQYF
>TRBV4-3|NA|TRBJ2-2|NA
TGCGCCAGCAGCCAAGGAGTCGCTACGGTAGCCGGGGAGCTGTTTTTT
CASSQGVATVAGELFF
>TRBV4-1|NA|TRBJ2-1|TRBD1
TGCGCCAGCAGCCAAGAACGTGGGACAGGGTCCTACAATGAGCAGTTCTTC
CASSQERGTGSYNEQFF
>TRBV7-2|many|TRBJ2-1|NA
TGTGCCAGCAGCCCCGACCCCAGTAATGAGCAGTTCTTC
CASSPDPSNEQFF
>TRBV20-1|many|TRBJ2-3|TRBD2
TGCAGTGCTAGAGGGGACGGGACTAGCGGGGGTACAGATACGCAGTATTTT
CSARGDGTSGGTDTQYF
>TRBV6-6|many|TRBJ1-5|NA
TGTGCCAGCAGTTTTGAAGGACGGGGCCATTATAGCAATCAGCCCCAGCATTTT
CASSFEGRGHYSNQPQHF
>TRBV7-9|NA|TRBJ1-1|NA
TGTGCCAGCACCCCGCGGGGCCTGAACACTGAAGCTTTCTTT
CASTPRGLNTEAFF
>TRBV4-1|NA|TRBJ2-1|NA
TGCGCCAGCAGCCAAGAATTAACGGGAGCCTACAATGAGCAGTTCTTC
CASSQELTGAYNEQFF
>TRBV28|many|TRBJ2-5|NA
TGTGCCAGCAGTCCTCGCGGACAAGAGACCCAGTACTTC
CASSPRGQETQYF
>TRBV12-3/TRBV12-4|NA|TRBJ2-5|NA
TGTGCCAGCAGTCCAGGGCAGGGTGAAGGACATTCGGAGACCCAGTACTTC
CASSPGQGEGHSETQYF
>TRBV6-6|many|TRBJ2-7|TRBD1
TGTGCCAGCAGTTACCCGAGCGGACAGGGGAATGAGCAGTACTTC
CASSYPSGQGNEQYF
>TRBV27|many|TRBJ1-1|NA
TGTGCCAGCAGTCCACCCAGGACGGTGAACACTGAAGCTTTCTTT
CASSPPRTVNTEAFF
>TRBV11-3|NA|TRBJ1-1|NA
TGTGCCAGCAGCTCCCGCGGCAGCCACACTGAAGCTTTCTTT
CASSSRGSHTEAFF
>TRBV7-9|many|TRBJ1-1|NA
TGTGCCAGCAGCTTAATTGACAGCCAGAACACTGAAGCTTTCTTT
CASSLIDSQNTEAFF
>TRBV12-3/TRBV12-4|NA|TRBJ2-1|NA
TGTGCCAGCAGTGAGGGCGGATCCTACAATGAGCAGCTCTTC
CASSEGGSYNEQLF
>TRBV9|many|TRBJ1-1|NA
TGTGCCAGCAGTTTAATGTCCGGGACACAGAACACCGAAGCTTTCTTT
CASSLMSGTQNTEAFF
>TRBV27|NA|TRBJ2-2|NA
TGTGCCAGCAGTTTATACAGCAGGGTTGGTTCCGGGGAGCTGTTTTTT
CASSLYSRVGSGELFF
>TRBV27|NA|TRBJ2-3|TRBD2
TGTGCCAGCAGGACTAGCGGGGGGTTTGGAGATACGCAGTATTTT
CASRTSGGFGDTQYF
>TRBV6-5|many|TRBJ1-1|NA
TGTGCCAGCAGTTACTCTGCCTTCACTGAAGCTTTCTTT
CASSYSAFTEAFF
>TRBV30|many|TRBJ1-2|NA
TGTGCCTGGAGGATAGACAGCTCATTCAACTATGGCTACACCTTC
CAWRIDSSFNYGYTF
>TRBV20-1|many|TRBJ2-5|TRBD1
TGCAGTGCCCCTATCGGGACAGGGGCGGGAGAGACCCAGTACTTC
CSAPIGTGAGETQYF
>TRBV7-9|many|TRBJ2-1|TRBD1
TGTGCCAGCAGCTCGTGGGACAGCTACAATGAGCAGTTCTTC
CASSSWDSYNEQFF
>TRBV19|NA|TRBJ2-1|TRBD2
TGTGCCAGTAGTATAGATACTAGCGGGAGAGCCTACAATGAGCAGTTCTTC
CASSIDTSGRAYNEQFF